One and the same sample provided the 18 T cell receptor beta chains below, sequenced in a study of blood T cell repertoires in COVID-19. Libraries were prepared by immunoSEQ multiplex PCR; TCRdb keeps only in-frame clonotypes and omits some of them. The sample consists of about 58,000 clones, more than 75% of them appearing once. Source material: peripheral blood. The origin of the receptors is a man in his forties with active COVID-19.

The chain links TRBV27 to TRBJ2-7, with D maybe TRBD2 (5 bases). The CDR3 has 14 residues. CDR1 and CDR2 from the germline V gene are MNHEY and SMNVEV (reference sequence). V lost 6 bases and J 6 bases, leaving 18 bases between the germline ends. The CDR3 protein is CASRQSSSRGEQYF. CDR3 nucleotides: TGTGCCAGCAGACAAAGCTCTTCTCGGGGCGAGCAGTACTTC.

J is TRBJ2-1 and V is TRBV5-1; a possible D gene is TRBD2 (6 bases). Germline V gives CDR1 SGHRS, CDR2 YFSETQ. The CDR3 sequence is 15 residues long. Trimming stripped 0 bases from V and 5 bases from J, with 12 bases between. The CDR3 sequence: CASSLGLETNNEQFF. The CDR3 nucleotides read TGCGCCAGCAGCTTGGGACTAGAGACGAACAATGAGCAGTTCTTC.

The CDR3 reads CASSRERGYEQYF. The CDR3 DNA sequence: TGCGCCAGCAGCCGCGAGAGGGGGTACGAGCAGTACTTC. The rearrangement links TRBV4-1 to TRBJ2-7; D is possibly TRBD1 (6 bases). V lost 4 bases and J 4 bases, leaving 11 bases between the germline ends. Germline-derived CDR1 and CDR2 are MGHRA and YSYEKL. This CDR3 is 13 amino acids long.

The chain is built from TRBV27 and TRBJ2-7, with 7 bases identical to TRBD1. The trim removed 6 bases at V and 7 bases at J, leaving 6 bases unmatched. The V gene's germline CDR1 is MNHEY and CDR2 SMNVEV (reference sequence). This CDR3 contains 12 residues. CDR3 residues: CASSSTGYEQYF. In DNA, the CDR3 is TGTGCCAGCAGCTCGACAGGGTATGAGCAGTACTTC.

The gene calls are TRBV27 and TRBJ1-1; 7 bases line up with TRBD1. V was clipped by 5 bases and J by 0 bases; unmatched bases: 3. This CDR3 is 14 amino acids long. Germline V CDR1 and CDR2: MNHEY, SMNVEV (reference sequence). The CDR3 DNA sequence: TGTGCCAGCAGTCCGACAGGGCTGAACACTGAAGCTTTCTTT. Protein: CASSPTGLNTEAFF.

This chain joins TRBV28 and TRBJ1-2; D remains unclear. V gave up 3 bases and J gave up 8 bases, with 10 bases separating them. CDR1 is MDHEN, CDR2 SYDVKM, per germline. The CDR3 runs to 12 residues. The DNA of the CDR3 is TGTGCCAGCAGTTTTGTGGGCTTGGGCTACACCTTC. This codes for CASSFVGLGYTF.

The chain uses TRBV12-3 or TRBV12-4 and TRBJ1-5, with TRBD1 matching over 7 bases. The V segment lost 6 bases and the J segment 15 bases; nucleotides outside the gene matches: 11. This CDR3 comprises 12 residues. The CDR3 sequence is CASSETTGPLHF. CDR3 nucleotides: TGTGCCAGCAGCGAGACGACAGGGCCGTTGCATTTT.

This chain joins TRBV9 and TRBJ2-1, with 12 bases identical to TRBD2. The length of the CDR3 is 17 residues. Germline CDR1 SGDLS, CDR2 YYNGEE. V was pared by 4 bases and J by 6 bases, with 11 bases of the junction left unmatched. Written as DNA, the CDR3 is TGTGCCAGCAGCACCCAACCACTAGCGGGAGGCGGCAATGAGCAGTTCTTC. Protein: CASSTQPLAGGGNEQFF.

The V and J genes are TRBV5-5 and TRBJ2-7; 12 bases are a match to TRBD1. Germline V gives CDR1 SGHKS, CDR2 YYEKEE (reference sequence). V shed 4 bases and J 5 bases; nucleotides not matched to a gene: 10. The CDR3 is made up of 16 amino acids. The CDR3: CASSPGQGAVRNEQYF. CDR3 DNA sequence: TGTGCCAGCAGCCCGGGACAGGGGGCAGTCCGGAACGAGCAGTACTTC.

The CDR3 bases are TGTGCCAGCTCACCACGGGGGGGTGAAGCTTTCTTT. This translates into CASSPRGGEAFF. The chain carries TRBV18 and TRBJ1-1, with D perhaps TRBD1 (5 bases). Germline V lookup: CDR1 KGHSH, CDR2 LQKENI. Trimming removed 1 base from V and 7 bases from J, with 7 bases in between. The CDR3 extends over 12 amino acids.

V usage is TRBV7-9 and J usage is TRBJ2-7; 9 bases fit TRBD2. With 2 bases clipped from V and 7 bases from J, the junction kept 15 bases outside the gene matches. This CDR3 region has 17 residues. CDR1 is SEHNR, CDR2 FQNEAQ, per germline (reference sequence). The CDR3 coding sequence is TGTGCCAGCAGCTTACAATCTAGCGGGACTCTAAGCGGGGAGCAGTACTTC. It encodes CASSLQSSGTLSGEQYF.

The chain recombines TRBV9 with TRBJ2-1, with D hard to call. Trimming pared 3 bases from V and 0 bases from J, leaving 4 bases between. This CDR3 is 13 amino acids long. Germline lookup yields CDR1 SGDLS and CDR2 YYNGEE. CDR3 in amino acids: CASSESSYNEQFF. The CDR3 region has the DNA TGTGCCAGCAGCGAGAGCTCCTACAATGAGCAGTTCTTC.

The chain joins TRBV25-1 to TRBJ2-7; maybe TRBD2 (6 bases). Germline V gene lookup returns CDR1 MGHDK and CDR2 SYGVNS. Trimming stripped 4 bases from V and 2 bases from J, with 12 bases between. The CDR3 extends over 14 amino acids. In DNA form, the CDR3 reads TGTGCCAGCAGTGTCGGGACTGGTCCCTACGAGCAGTACTTC. Residues: CASSVGTGPYEQYF.

V usage is TRBV7-2 and J usage is TRBJ2-5; D call uncertain. Germline V lookup: CDR1 SGHTA, CDR2 FQGNSA. The CDR3 is 13 residues long. V lost 5 bases and J 3 bases, leaving 10 bases between the germline ends. The CDR3 loop is CASSRSSEETQYF. The CDR3 coding sequence is TGTGCCAGCAGCCGGTCCTCCGAAGAGACCCAGTACTTC.

The genes are TRBV19 and TRBJ2-2; TRBD1 agrees at 8 bases. Germline V CDR1 and CDR2: LNHDA, SQIVND (reference sequence). The CDR3 covers 14 residues. Trimming at V came to 9 bases and at J to 4 bases, leaving 7 bases not matched to a gene. CDR3 residues: CASRGTGLTGELFF. DNA of the CDR3: TGTGCCAGCAGAGGGACAGGACTCACCGGGGAGCTGTTTTTT.

The rearrangement joins TRBV27 to TRBJ2-5; 9 bases agree with TRBD2. Losses at the gene ends were 3 bases for V and 3 bases for J; bases not matched to a gene: 5. The CDR3 extends over 15 amino acids. Looked up from germline, CDR1 is MNHEY and CDR2 is SMNVEV (reference sequence). CDR3 in DNA: TGTGCCAGCAGTTTTCGGCTAGCGGGAAAAGAGACCCAGTACTTC. It translates to CASSFRLAGKETQYF.

This chain links TRBV5-4 with TRBJ2-7; TRBD1 matches at 10 bases. Looked up from germline, CDR1 is SGHNT and CDR2 is YYREEE (reference sequence). Unmatched junction bases numbered 2, after V lost 2 bases and J lost 3 bases. CDR3 size: 14 residues. The CDR3 sequence: CASSFGDRGYEQYF. CDR3 in DNA: TGTGCCAGCAGCTTCGGGGACAGGGGCTACGAGCAGTACTTC.

This clone was counted a few times. V is TRBV5-1 and J is TRBJ2-5; 11 positions match TRBD2. This CDR3 comprises 15 residues. V trimming: 3 bases; J trimming: 4 bases; junction bases outside the gene matches: 5. Germline values: CDR1 SGHRS, CDR2 YFSETQ. The CDR3 loop is CASSYVAGGLETQYF. The CDR3 nucleotides are TGCGCCAGCAGCTACGTAGCGGGAGGGCTAGAGACCCAGTACTTC.